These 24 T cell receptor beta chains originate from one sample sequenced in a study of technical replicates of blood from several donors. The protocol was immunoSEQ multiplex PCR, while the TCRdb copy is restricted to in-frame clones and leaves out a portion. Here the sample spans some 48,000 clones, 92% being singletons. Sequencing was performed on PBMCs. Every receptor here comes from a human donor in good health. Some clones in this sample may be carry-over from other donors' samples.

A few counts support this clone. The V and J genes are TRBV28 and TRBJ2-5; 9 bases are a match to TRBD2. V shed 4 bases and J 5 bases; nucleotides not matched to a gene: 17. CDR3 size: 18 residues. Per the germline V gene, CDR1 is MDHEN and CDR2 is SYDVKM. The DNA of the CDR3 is TGTGCCAGCAGTTCCGCCCGGGTTGCGGGAGGGCCTCGGGAGACCCAGTACTTC. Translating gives CASSSARVAGGPRETQYF.

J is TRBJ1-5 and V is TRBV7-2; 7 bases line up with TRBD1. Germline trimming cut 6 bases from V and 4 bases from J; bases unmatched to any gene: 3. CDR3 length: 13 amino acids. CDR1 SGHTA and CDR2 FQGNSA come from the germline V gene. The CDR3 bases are TGTGCCAGCAGTGACAGGGCTAATCAGCCCCAGCATTTT. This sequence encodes CASSDRANQPQHF.

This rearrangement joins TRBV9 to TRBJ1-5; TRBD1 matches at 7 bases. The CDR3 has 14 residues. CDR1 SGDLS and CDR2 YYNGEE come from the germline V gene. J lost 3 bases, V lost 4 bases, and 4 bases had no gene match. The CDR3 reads CASSPGQFNQPQHF. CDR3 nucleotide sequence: TGTGCCAGCAGCCCGGGACAGTTCAATCAGCCCCAGCATTTT.

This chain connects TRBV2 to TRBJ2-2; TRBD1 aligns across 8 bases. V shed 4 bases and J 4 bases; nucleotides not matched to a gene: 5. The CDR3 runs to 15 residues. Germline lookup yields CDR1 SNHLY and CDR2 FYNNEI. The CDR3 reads CASSGQGKGTGELFF. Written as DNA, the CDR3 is TGTGCCAGCAGTGGACAGGGGAAGGGCACCGGGGAGCTGTTTTTT.

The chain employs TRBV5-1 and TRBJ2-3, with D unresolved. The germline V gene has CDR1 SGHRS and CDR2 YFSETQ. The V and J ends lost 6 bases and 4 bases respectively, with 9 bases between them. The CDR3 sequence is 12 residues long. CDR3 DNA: TGCGCCAGCACCATTAAGCCAGATACGCAGTATTTT. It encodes CASTIKPDTQYF.

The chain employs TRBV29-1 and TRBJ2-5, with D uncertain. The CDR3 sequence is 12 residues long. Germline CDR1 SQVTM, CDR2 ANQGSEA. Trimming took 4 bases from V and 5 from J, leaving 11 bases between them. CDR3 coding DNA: TGCAGCGTTGCGGGTACGCGTGAGACCCAGTACTTC. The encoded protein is CSVAGTRETQYF.

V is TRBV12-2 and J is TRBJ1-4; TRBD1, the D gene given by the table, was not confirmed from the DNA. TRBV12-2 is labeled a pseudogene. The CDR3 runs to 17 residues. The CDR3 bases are TGTGCAAGTCGCTTCCGGGACAGGGGCCATTCGAAGGGGAATGTGTTTTTT. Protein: CASRFRDRGHSKGNVFF.

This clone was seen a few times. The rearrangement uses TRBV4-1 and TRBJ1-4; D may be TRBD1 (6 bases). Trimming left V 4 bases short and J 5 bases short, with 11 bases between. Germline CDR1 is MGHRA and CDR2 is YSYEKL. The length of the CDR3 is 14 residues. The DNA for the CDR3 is TGCGCCAGCAGCCCGGACAGAGTGAATGAAAAACTGTTTTTT. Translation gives CASSPDRVNEKLFF.

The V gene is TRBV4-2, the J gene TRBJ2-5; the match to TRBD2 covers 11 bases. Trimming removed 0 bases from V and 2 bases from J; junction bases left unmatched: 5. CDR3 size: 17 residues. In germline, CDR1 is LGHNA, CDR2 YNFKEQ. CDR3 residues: CASSQEGLAGGQETQYF. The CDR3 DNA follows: TGTGCCAGCAGCCAAGAGGGGCTAGCGGGGGGACAAGAGACCCAGTACTTC.

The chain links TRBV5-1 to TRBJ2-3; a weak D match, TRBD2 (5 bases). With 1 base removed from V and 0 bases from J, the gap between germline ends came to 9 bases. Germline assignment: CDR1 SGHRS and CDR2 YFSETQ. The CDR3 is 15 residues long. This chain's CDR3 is CASSLNPGSTDTQYF. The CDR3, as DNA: TGCGCCAGCAGCTTGAATCCGGGAAGCACAGATACGCAGTATTTT.

The CDR3 nucleotides are TGTGCCAGCGACCACCGGGACAGCAACAAACGCATGAACACCGGGGAGCTGTTTTTT. This translates into CASDHRDSNKRMNTGELFF. The chain joins TRBV21-1 to TRBJ2-2; the D call TRBD1 from the table was never checked on the DNA. TRBV21-1 is assigned pseudogene status. The CDR3 is 19 amino acids.

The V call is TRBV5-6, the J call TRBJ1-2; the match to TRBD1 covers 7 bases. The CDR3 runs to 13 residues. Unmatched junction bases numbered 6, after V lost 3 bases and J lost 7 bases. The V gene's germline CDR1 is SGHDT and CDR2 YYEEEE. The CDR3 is CASSSQGWGGYTF. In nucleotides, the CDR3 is TGTGCCAGCAGCTCACAGGGGTGGGGTGGCTACACCTTC. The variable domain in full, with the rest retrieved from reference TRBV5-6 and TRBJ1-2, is DAGVTQSPTHLIKTRGQQVTLRCSPKSGHDTVSWYQQALGQGPQFIFQYYEEEERQRGNFPDRFSGHQFPNYSSELNVNALLLGDSALYLCASSSQGWGGYTFGSGTRLTVV.

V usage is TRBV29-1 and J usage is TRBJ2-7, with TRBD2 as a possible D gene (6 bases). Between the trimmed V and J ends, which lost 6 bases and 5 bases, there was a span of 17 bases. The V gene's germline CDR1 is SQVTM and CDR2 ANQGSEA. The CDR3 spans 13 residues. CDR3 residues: CSVESGTGDEQYF. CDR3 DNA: TGCAGCGTCGAATCCGGGACTGGGGACGAGCAGTACTTC.

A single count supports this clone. The CDR3 DNA sequence: TGTGCCAGCAGCCTCTGGGGGGGCTACGAGCAGTACTTC. It encodes CASSLWGGYEQYF. The chain links TRBV5-6 to TRBJ2-7; 7 bases line up with TRBD2. This CDR3 contains 13 residues. Germline CDR1 reads SGHDT; CDR2 reads YYEEEE. With 4 bases clipped from V and 3 bases from J, the junction kept 4 bases outside the gene matches.

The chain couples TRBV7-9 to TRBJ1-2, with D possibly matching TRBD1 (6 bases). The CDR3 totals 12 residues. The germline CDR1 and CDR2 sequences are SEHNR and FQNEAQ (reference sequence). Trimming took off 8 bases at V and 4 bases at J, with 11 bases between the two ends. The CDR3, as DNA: TGTGCCAGCCCAACAGGGACCTATGGCTACACCTTC. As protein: CASPTGTYGYTF.

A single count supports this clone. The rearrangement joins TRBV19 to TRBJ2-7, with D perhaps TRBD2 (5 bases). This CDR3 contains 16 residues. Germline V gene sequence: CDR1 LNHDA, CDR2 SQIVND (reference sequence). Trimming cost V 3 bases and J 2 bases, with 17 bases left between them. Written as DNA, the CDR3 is TGTGCCAGTAGTATCTCTTCCGGACTGATTCCCTACGAGCAGTACTTC. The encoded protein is CASSISSGLIPYEQYF. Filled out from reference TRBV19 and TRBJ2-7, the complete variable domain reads DGGITQSPKYLFRKEGQNVTLSCEQNLNHDAMYWYRQDPGQGLRLIYYSQIVNDFQKGDIAEGYSVSREKKESFPLTVTSAQKNPTAFYLCASSISSGLIPYEQYFGPGTRLTVT.

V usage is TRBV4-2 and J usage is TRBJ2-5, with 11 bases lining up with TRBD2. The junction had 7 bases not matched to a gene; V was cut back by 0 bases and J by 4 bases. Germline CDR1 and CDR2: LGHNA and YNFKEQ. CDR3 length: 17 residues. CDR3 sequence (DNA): TGTGCCAGCAGCCAAGAGAATAGCGGGAGGGCCGTAGAGACCCAGTACTTC. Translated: CASSQENSGRAVETQYF.

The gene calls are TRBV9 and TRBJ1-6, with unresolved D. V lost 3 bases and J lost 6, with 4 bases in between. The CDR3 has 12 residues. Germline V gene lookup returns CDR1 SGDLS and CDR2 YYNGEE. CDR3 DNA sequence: TGTGCCAGCAGCGGGAGTAATTCACCCCTCCACTTT. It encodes CASSGSNSPLHF.

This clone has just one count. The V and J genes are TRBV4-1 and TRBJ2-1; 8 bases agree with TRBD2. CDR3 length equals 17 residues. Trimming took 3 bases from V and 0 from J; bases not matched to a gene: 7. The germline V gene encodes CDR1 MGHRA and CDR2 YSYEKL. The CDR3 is CASSQERSGSSYNEQFF. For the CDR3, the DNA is TGCGCCAGCAGCCAGGAACGAAGCGGGAGCTCCTACAATGAGCAGTTCTTC.

This CDR3 is CASSDPAGRNFKNEQFF. CDR3 in DNA: TGTGCCAGCAGCGACCCGGCGGGACGGAACTTTAAGAATGAGCAGTTCTTC. The chain recombines TRBV11-2 with TRBJ2-1; D might be TRBD2 (6 bases). Trimming stripped 5 bases from V and 7 bases from J, with 24 bases between. CDR3 length: 17 residues. Germline V gene lookup returns CDR1 SGHAT and CDR2 FQNNGV.

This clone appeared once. CDR3 sequence reads: CASSMGQGDYGYTF. DNA for the CDR3: TGTGCCAGCAGCATGGGACAGGGGGACTATGGCTACACCTTC. The chain is built from TRBV5-6 and TRBJ1-2; 11 bases align to TRBD1. This CDR3 region has 14 residues. V lost 4 bases, J lost 3 bases, and 2 bases stayed unmatched. The germline V gene encodes CDR1 SGHDT and CDR2 YYEEEE.

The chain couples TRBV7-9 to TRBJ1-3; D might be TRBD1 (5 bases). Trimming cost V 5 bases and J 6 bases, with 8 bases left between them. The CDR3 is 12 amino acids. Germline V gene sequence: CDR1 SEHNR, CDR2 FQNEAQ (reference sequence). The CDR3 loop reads CASSRDLNTIYF. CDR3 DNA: TGTGCCAGCAGCCGGGACTTAAACACCATATATTTT.

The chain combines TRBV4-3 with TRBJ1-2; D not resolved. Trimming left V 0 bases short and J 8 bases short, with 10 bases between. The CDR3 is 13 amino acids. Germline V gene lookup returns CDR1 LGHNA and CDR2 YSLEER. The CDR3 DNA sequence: TGCGCCAGCAGCCAAGACCGTACACCGGGCTACACCTTC. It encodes CASSQDRTPGYTF.

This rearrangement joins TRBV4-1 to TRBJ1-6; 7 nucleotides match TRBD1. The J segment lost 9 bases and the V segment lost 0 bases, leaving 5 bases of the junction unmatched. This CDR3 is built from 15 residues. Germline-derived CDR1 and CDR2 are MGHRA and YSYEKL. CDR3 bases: TGCGCCAGCAGCCAAGACACAGGGGTGGGTTCACCCCTCCACTTT. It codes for CASSQDTGVGSPLHF.